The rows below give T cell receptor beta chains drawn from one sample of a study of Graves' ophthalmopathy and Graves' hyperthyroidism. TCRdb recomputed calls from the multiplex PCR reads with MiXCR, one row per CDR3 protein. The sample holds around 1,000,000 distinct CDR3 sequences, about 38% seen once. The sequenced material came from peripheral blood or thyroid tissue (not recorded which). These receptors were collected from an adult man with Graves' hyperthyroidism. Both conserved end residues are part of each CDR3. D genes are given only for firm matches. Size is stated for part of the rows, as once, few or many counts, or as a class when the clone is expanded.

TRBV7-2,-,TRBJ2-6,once,CASSLARPGVTEAF,TGTGCCAGCAGCTTAGCGAGGCCAGGGGTCACTGAAGCTTTC
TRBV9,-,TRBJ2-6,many,CASTPTIASSGANVLTF,TGTGCCAGCACCCCTACTATCGCAAGCTCTGGGGCCAACGTCCTGACTTTC
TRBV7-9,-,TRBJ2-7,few,CASSLASSGTHSYEQYF,TGTGCCAGCAGCTTAGCGTCCTCCGGGACTCACTCCTACGAGCAGTACTTC
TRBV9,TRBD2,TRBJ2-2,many,CASSVDWTSGRMGELFF,TGTGCCAGCAGCGTAGATTGGACTAGCGGGAGAATGGGGGAGCTGTTTTTT
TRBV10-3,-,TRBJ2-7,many,CAISAGQATYEQYF,TGTGCCATCAGTGCGGGTCAGGCGACCTACGAGCAGTACTTC
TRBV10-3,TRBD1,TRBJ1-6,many,CAISDKGASSPLHF,TGTGCCATCAGTGATAAGGGGGCGAGTTCACCCCTCCACTTT
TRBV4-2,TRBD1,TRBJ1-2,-,CASSQGQGGLYGYTF,TGTGCCAGCAGCCAAGGACAGGGAGGCCTCTATGGCTACACCTTC
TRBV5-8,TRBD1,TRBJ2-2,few,CAITQGVEAGELFF,TGTGCCATAACGCAGGGGGTCGAGGCCGGGGAGCTGTTTTTT
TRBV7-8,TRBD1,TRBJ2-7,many,CASSLTGTGVDILYEQYF,TGTGCCAGCAGCCTGACCGGGACAGGGGTTGACATACTCTACGAGCAGTACTTC
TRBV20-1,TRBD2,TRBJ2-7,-,CSARDIAGAYEQYF,TGCAGTGCTAGAGATATAGCGGGTGCCTACGAGCAGTACTTC
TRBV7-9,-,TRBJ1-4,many,CASSSRLRGGNEKLFF,TGTGCCAGCAGCTCCCGACTCAGGGGAGGTAATGAAAAACTGTTTTTT
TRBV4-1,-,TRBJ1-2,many,CASSQATGDYGYTF,TGCGCCAGCAGCCAAGCGACAGGCGACTATGGCTACACCTTC
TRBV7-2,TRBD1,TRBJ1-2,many,CASSSTGTGGGYTF,TGTGCCAGCAGCTCTACCGGGACAGGGGGTGGCTACACCTTC
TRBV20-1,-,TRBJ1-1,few,CSALELAGRGSGTEAFF,TGCAGTGCTCTAGAGTTGGCAGGGAGAGGTTCGGGCACTGAAGCTTTCTTT
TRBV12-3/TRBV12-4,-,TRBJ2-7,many,CASSLFGQMAEQYF,TGTGCCAGCAGTTTGTTTGGGCAAATGGCCGAGCAGTACTTC
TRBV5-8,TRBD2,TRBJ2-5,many,CASSAGLADQETQYF,TGTGCCAGCAGCGCGGGACTAGCGGACCAAGAGACCCAGTACTTC
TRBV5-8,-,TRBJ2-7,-,CASTSAGVNEQYF,TGCGCCAGCACCTCAGCAGGGGTTAACGAGCAGTACTTC
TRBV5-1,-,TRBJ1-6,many,CASSSGGIHNSPLHF,TGCGCCAGCAGTTCGGGTGGAATACATAATTCACCCCTCCACTTT
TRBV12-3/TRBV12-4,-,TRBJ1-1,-,CASSFSTAPTEAFF,TGTGCCAGCAGTTTTTCGACAGCTCCGACTGAAGCTTTCTTT
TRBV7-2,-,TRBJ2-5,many,CASSNQGWKETQYF,TGTGCCAGCAGCAACCAGGGGTGGAAAGAGACCCAGTACTTC
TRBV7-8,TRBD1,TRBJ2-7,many,CASSNRDRVYEQYF,TGTGCCAGCAGCAACCGGGACAGGGTTTACGAGCAGTACTTC
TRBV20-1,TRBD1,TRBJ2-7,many,CSADDRGLVRLGYEQYF,TGCAGTGCGGATGACAGGGGCCTCGTTCGTCTCGGCTACGAGCAGTACTTC
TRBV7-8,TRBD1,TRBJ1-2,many,CASSLDVGGTGKNYGYTF,TGTGCCAGCAGCTTAGATGTCGGGGGGACAGGAAAAAACTATGGCTACACCTTC
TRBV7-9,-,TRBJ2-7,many,CASSRREDGAYEQYF,TGTGCCAGCAGCCGGAGGGAGGACGGAGCCTACGAGCAGTACTTC
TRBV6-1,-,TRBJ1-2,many,CASSDGTLNNYGYTF,TGTGCCAGCAGTGATGGGACATTGAATAACTATGGCTACACCTTC
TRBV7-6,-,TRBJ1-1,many,CASSLGGVHTEAFF,TGTGCCAGCAGCTTAGGTGGGGTCCACACTGAAGCTTTCTTT
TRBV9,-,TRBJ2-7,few,CASSVGTEASEQYF,TGTGCCAGCAGCGTTGGGACGGAGGCGTCCGAGCAGTACTTC
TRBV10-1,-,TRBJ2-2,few,CASSWGSTTGELFF,TGCGCCAGCAGCTGGGGCAGTACCACCGGGGAGCTGTTTTTT
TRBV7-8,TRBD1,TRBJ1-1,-,CASSQGQGPEEAFF,TGTGCCAGCAGCCAGGGACAGGGGCCCGAAGAAGCTTTCTTT
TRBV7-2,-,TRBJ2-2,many,CASSSGVFTGELFF,TGTGCCAGCAGCTCAGGGGTTTTCACCGGGGAGCTGTTTTTT
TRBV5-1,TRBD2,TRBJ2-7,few,CASSWGLAGPFSYEQYF,TGCGCCAGCAGCTGGGGACTAGCGGGACCTTTTTCCTACGAGCAGTACTTC
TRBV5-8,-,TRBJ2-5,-,CASSLMAGSQYF,TGTGCCAGCAGCTTAATGGCAGGGTCCCAGTACTTC
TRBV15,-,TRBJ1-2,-,CATSSLPTGKHTF,TGTGCCACCAGCAGCCTACCCACAGGGAAACACACCTTC
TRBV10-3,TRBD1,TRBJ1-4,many,CATRQGVSTNEKLFF,TGTGCCACCCGACAGGGGGTATCAACTAATGAAAAACTGTTTTTT
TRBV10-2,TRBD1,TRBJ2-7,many,CASSEPGQGSGEQYF,TGCGCCAGCAGTGAGCCGGGACAGGGGTCAGGGGAGCAGTACTTC
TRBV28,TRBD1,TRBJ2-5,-,CASSAHPPGGQETQYF,TGTGCCAGCAGTGCCCACCCCCCAGGGGGACAAGAGACCCAGTACTTC
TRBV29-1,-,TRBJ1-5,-,CSVEFRQLQETQHF,TGCAGCGTTGAATTTCGACAGCTCCAAGAGACCCAGCATTTT
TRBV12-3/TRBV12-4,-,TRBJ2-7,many,CASTADPYEQYF,TGTGCCAGCACCGCCGATCCTTACGAGCAGTACTTC
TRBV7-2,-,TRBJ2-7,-,CASSYPGAGVSYEQYF,TGTGCCAGCAGCTACCCGGGGGCGGGAGTTTCCTACGAGCAGTACTTC
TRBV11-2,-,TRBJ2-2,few,CASEGQFLTGELFF,TGTGCCAGCGAAGGGCAGTTCCTCACCGGGGAGCTGTTTTTT
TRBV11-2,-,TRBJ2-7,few,CASSFWITAGQPYEQYF,TGTGCCAGCAGCTTTTGGATTACGGCAGGCCAACCCTACGAGCAGTACTTC
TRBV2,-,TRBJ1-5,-,CASSEWGGGNQPQHF,TGTGCCAGCAGTGAATGGGGAGGAGGCAATCAGCCCCAGCATTTT
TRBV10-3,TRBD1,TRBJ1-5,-,CAITGDRGMDQPQHF,TGTGCCATCACTGGAGACAGGGGGATGGATCAGCCCCAGCATTTT
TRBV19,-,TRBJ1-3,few,CASRARKGSSSGNTIYF,TGTGCCAGTCGGGCCCGGAAGGGTTCCTCCTCTGGAAACACCATATATTTT
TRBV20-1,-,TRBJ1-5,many,CSARPQRQPQHF,TGCAGTGCTAGACCACAAAGACAGCCCCAGCATTTT
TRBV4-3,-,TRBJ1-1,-,CASSQDHWAEAFF,TGCGCCAGCAGCCAAGATCATTGGGCTGAAGCTTTCTTT
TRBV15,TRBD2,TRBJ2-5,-,CATSRFRGASGGAETQYF,TGTGCCACCAGCAGGTTCCGGGGCGCTAGCGGGGGGGCGGAGACCCAGTACTTC
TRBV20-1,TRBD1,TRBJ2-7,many,CSARAGQGGYEQYF,TGCAGTGCTAGAGCAGGACAGGGTGGCTACGAGCAGTACTTC
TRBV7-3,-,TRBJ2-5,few,CASSLTRLHQGRVQETQYF,TGTGCCAGCAGCTTAACCCGACTCCACCAGGGTAGGGTTCAAGAGACCCAGTACTTC
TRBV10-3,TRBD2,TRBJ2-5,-,CAIGSGGGETQYF,TGTGCCATTGGCAGCGGGGGTGGCGAGACCCAGTACTTC
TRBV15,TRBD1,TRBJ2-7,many,CATSKGQGAGEQYF,TGTGCCACCAGCAAAGGACAGGGGGCGGGTGAGCAGTACTTC
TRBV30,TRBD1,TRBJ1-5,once,CAWGQGRNQPQHF,TGTGCCTGGGGACAGGGACGCAATCAGCCCCAGCATTTT
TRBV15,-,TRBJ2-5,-,CATSRERDRETQYF,TGTGCCACCAGCAGAGAGCGGGATAGGGAGACCCAGTACTTC
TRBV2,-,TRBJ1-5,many,CASSELGGSGQPQHF,TGTGCCAGCAGTGAACTCGGGGGATCGGGACAGCCCCAGCATTTT
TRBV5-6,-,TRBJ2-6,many,CASSLRSGSGANVLTF,TGTGCCAGCAGCTTACGGTCGGGGTCTGGGGCCAACGTCCTGACTTTC
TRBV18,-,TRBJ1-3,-,CASSPQATTGNTVYF,TGTGCCAGCTCACCACAGGCGACAACCGGAAACACCGTATATTTT
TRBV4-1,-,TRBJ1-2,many,CASSQQGGYGYTF,TGTGCCAGCAGCCAACAGGGAGGCTATGGCTACACCTTC